The 12 T cell receptor beta chains below come from one sample, sequenced in a study of T cells in Graves' hyperthyroidism and ophthalmopathy. Amplification yielded TCR beta CDR3 regions, with RNA transcripts as the source. TCR CDR3 regions were first amplified by RT-PCR with HTBI primers. TCRdb analysed the multiplex PCR reads with MiXCR anew, one entry per CDR3 protein. The profile shows about 410,000 distinct CDR3 sequences, 13% to 15% of them singletons. Sequenced input: blood. Receptors were obtained from a woman aged 25 to 39 with Graves' ophthalmopathy.

This clonotype occurred a few times. This may be a read error: a much more frequent sequence differs by one nucleotide. The chain uses TRBV20-1 and TRBJ2-7, with 11 bases matching TRBD1. CDR1 is DFQATT, CDR2 SNEGSKA, per germline (reference sequence). The V gene end was trimmed by 4 bases and the J gene end by 9 bases; junction bases not matched to a gene: 8. The CDR3 has 13 amino acids. The CDR3: CSAIGQGAGAQYF. The CDR3 DNA follows: TGCAGTGCTATTGGACAGGGGGCCGGCGCGCAGTACTTC.

This clonotype was found many times. The V call is TRBV20-1, the J call TRBJ1-5, with 7 bases identical to TRBD1. V was clipped by 5 bases and J by 3 bases; unmatched bases: 7. The CDR3 extends over 14 amino acids. Germline assignment: CDR1 DFQATT and CDR2 SNEGSKA (reference sequence). As DNA, the CDR3 is TGCAGTGCTGGATGGACAGGCAACAATCAGCCCCAGCATTTT. Residues: CSAGWTGNNQPQHF.

This rearrangement joins TRBV11-2 to TRBJ2-6, with 9 bases matching TRBD2. CDR1 SGHAT and CDR2 FQNNGV come from the germline V gene. Trimming at V came to 1 base and at J to 4 bases, leaving 5 bases not matched to a gene. CDR3 length: 17 amino acids. The CDR3 here is CASSLGRGGSGANVLTF. In DNA, the CDR3 is TGTGCCAGCAGCTTAGGGCGGGGGGGGTCCGGGGCCAACGTCCTGACTTTC. The full variable domain, with the rest looked up from reference TRBV11-2 and TRBJ2-6, is EAGVAQSPRYKIIEKRQSVAFWCNPISGHATLYWYQQILGQGPKLLIQFQNNGVVDDSQLPKDRFSAERLKGVDSTLKIQPAKLEDSAVYLCASSLGRGGSGANVLTFGAGSRLTVL.

The chain links TRBV5-4 to TRBJ2-4; D uncertain. Per germline, CDR1 SGHNT and CDR2 YYREEE (reference sequence). The CDR3 contains 14 residues. V was shortened by 0 bases and J by 7 bases, with 11 bases between the two germline ends. CDR3 DNA: TGTGCCAGCAGCTTGGGGGGTCGGCTCAACATTCAGTACTTC. Protein sequence: CASSLGGRLNIQYF.

The sample holds many counts of this clonotype. V and J are TRBV3-1 and TRBJ2-7; no firm D call. Germline lookup yields CDR1 LGHDT and CDR2 YNNKEL (reference sequence). The V end lost 3 bases, the J end lost 1 base, and 16 bases lay between the germline ends. The CDR3 consists of 16 residues. The CDR3 DNA follows: TGTGCCAGCAGCCACTATTCCGGAGATGTGTCCTACGAGCAGTACTTC. Translating gives CASSHYSGDVSYEQYF.

This clonotype showed up just once. The chain couples TRBV27 to TRBJ1-6; D uncertain. CDR3 size: 16 residues. V lost 5 bases to trimming and J lost 0 bases, with 11 bases between them. Germline loops: CDR1 MNHEY, CDR2 SMNVEV (reference sequence). The CDR3 region is CASSVEASSYNSPLHF. The CDR3 DNA reads as TGTGCCAGCAGTGTGGAAGCAAGCTCCTATAATTCACCCCTCCACTTT.

This clonotype has more than one count but fewer than ten. This chain links TRBV24-1 with TRBJ1-4; D call uncertain. The CDR3 extends over 15 amino acids. Trimming shortened V by 4 bases and J by 3 bases, and 11 bases separated the two germline ends. The germline V gene has CDR1 KGHDR and CDR2 SFDVKD. The CDR3 DNA reads TGTGCCACCAGTGAGGTCGGAGGGTCTAATGAAAAACTGTTTTTT. Amino acids: CATSEVGGSNEKLFF.

This clonotype has a count of ten or more. The chain combines TRBV20-1 with TRBJ2-1; the D gene is possibly TRBD2 (5 bases). Germline V gene data show CDR1 as DFQATT and CDR2 as SNEGSKA (reference sequence). CDR3 length equals 15 residues. Trimming left V 3 bases short and J 11 bases short, with 23 bases between. The CDR3 DNA reads as TGCAGTGCTAGCGCCGGGATCACCCGGGAAAAGAAGCAGTTCTTC. It specifies CSASAGITREKKQFF.

This clonotype has at least ten counts. The chain couples TRBV7-2 to TRBJ1-2, with TRBD1 as a possible D gene (5 bases). Trimming removed 1 base at V and 7 bases at J, with 19 bases between. The CDR3 covers 16 residues. The germline V gene encodes CDR1 SGHTA and CDR2 FQGNSA. Here the CDR3 DNA reads TGTGCCAGCAGCTTAGTGATATGGGGTTCCCAGGGTGGCTACACCTTC. It yields the protein CASSLVIWGSQGGYTF.

This clonotype occurred many times. V and J are TRBV5-5 and TRBJ2-5, with D possibly being TRBD1 (6 bases). The CDR3 length is 14 residues. Germline V CDR1 and CDR2: SGHKS, YYEKEE (reference sequence). Trimming stripped 0 bases from V and 1 base from J, with 7 bases between. CDR3 protein: CASSLVQGQETQYF. The CDR3 coding sequence is TGTGCCAGCAGCTTGGTACAGGGCCAAGAGACCCAGTACTTC.

This clonotype was detected ten times or more. The chain recombines TRBV27 with TRBJ2-1, with 8 positions matching TRBD2. V gave up 7 bases and J gave up 8 bases; unmatched junction bases: 10. Germline CDR1 and CDR2: MNHEY and SMNVEV (reference sequence). This CDR3 has 14 residues. The CDR3 here is CASTRTAGGDEQFF. The CDR3 coding sequence is TGTGCCAGCACACGGACGGCGGGGGGCGATGAGCAGTTCTTC.

As for this clonotype: A much larger clone sits a single nucleotide away, making a read error possible. The genes are TRBV2 and TRBJ1-4; 9 bases fit TRBD1. Germline CDR1 and CDR2: SNHLY and FYNNEI. After removal of 6 bases from V and 0 bases from J, the junction contained 8 bases not matched to a gene. The CDR3 has 17 amino acids. Here the CDR3 reads CASRSGQGPSTNEKLFF. For the CDR3, the DNA is TGTGCCAGCAGGTCGGGACAGGGCCCCTCAACTAATGAAAAACTGTTTTTT.